This T cell receptor beta chain is drawn from a study of blood T cell repertoires in COVID-19. Study as a whole: Material from acute and convalescent COVID-19 was sourced from the United States, Italy and Spain. From T cells, B-cell-depleted T cells, or PBMCs came the material, which was cDNA or gDNA.

In the original analysis: Estimation of nucleated cell counts relied on the amplification of reference gene primers. Using immunoSEQ multiplex PCR, the repertoire was profiled, and TCRdb retains in-frame clones only, with some absent. V and J calls plus clone size are reproduced from that table; the DNA served to infer D and trimming. The sample holds roughly 150,000 clones, around nine tenths seen once. As concerns this clone: This same CDR3 is encoded by further DNA sequences in the sample.

Germline V gene sequence: CDR1 LGHDT, CDR2 YNNKEL (reference sequence). V lost 3 bases to trimming and J lost 3 bases, with 8 bases between them. The CDR3 has 14 amino acids. Sequencing input: peripheral blood. The origin of this receptor is a human donor in a cohort sampled during active COVID-19. This chain connects TRBV3-1 (or the pseudogene TRBV3-2) to TRBJ1-4, with a tentative D call TRBD1 (5 bases). The CDR3: CASSQQGSNEKLFF. The CDR3 coding sequence is TGTGCCAGCAGCCAGCAGGGTTCTAATGAAAAACTGTTTTTT.